The 17 T cell receptor beta chains below all came from one sample that was sequenced in a study of blood T cell repertoires in COVID-19. TCRdb's table, derived via immunoSEQ multiplex PCR, lists solely in-frame clones and lacks some. The sample lists roughly 21,000 clones, roughly 84% occurring once. Sample: peripheral blood. The receptors here all came from a man in his forties or fifties with acute or convalescent COVID-19.

The V gene is TRBV30, the J gene TRBJ2-3; no reliable D call. Trimming removed 0 bases at V and 2 bases at J, with 6 bases between. This CDR3 has 13 amino acids. From germline, CDR1 is GTSNPN and CDR2 SVGIG (reference sequence). The CDR3: CAWSVISTDTQYF. The DNA of the CDR3 is TGTGCCTGGAGTGTAATCTCCACAGATACGCAGTATTTT. The full variable domain, in which reference TRBV30 and TRBJ2-3 provide the parts outside the CDR3, is SQTIHQWPATLVQPVGSPLSLECTVEGTSNPNLYWYRQAAGRGLQLLFYSVGIGQISSEVPQNLSASRPQDRQFILSSKKLLLSDSGFYLCAWSVISTDTQYFGPGTRLTVL.

This clone was seen a few times. The V and J genes are TRBV7-6 and TRBJ1-1; D call uncertain. CDR3 length equals 13 residues. V dropped 6 bases and J dropped 0 bases, with 8 bases sitting between them. CDR1 is SGHVS and CDR2 is FNYEAQ in the germline V gene. DNA for the CDR3: TGTGCCAGCAGTAAACTAGTGAACACTGAAGCTTTCTTT. It encodes CASSKLVNTEAFF. The full variable domain, rest sourced from reference TRBV7-6 and TRBJ1-1, is GAGVSQSPRYKVTKRGQDVALRCDPISGHVSLYWYRQALGQGPEFLTYFNYEAQQDKSGLPNDRFSAERPEGSISTLTIQRTEQRDSAMYRCASSKLVNTEAFFGQGTRLTVV.

The rearrangement uses TRBV27 and TRBJ1-6; 10 bases are shared with TRBD1. The CDR3 is made up of 15 amino acids. Germline V gives CDR1 MNHEY, CDR2 SMNVEV (reference sequence). The trim removed 5 bases at V and 10 bases at J, leaving 8 bases unmatched. The chain's CDR3 is CASSPSGQGHSPLHF. For the CDR3, the DNA is TGTGCCAGCAGTCCTTCGGGACAGGGGCACTCACCCCTCCACTTT.

This rearrangement joins TRBV7-3 to TRBJ2-1; perhaps TRBD2 as D (5 bases). The CDR3 extends over 12 amino acids. The germline V and J ends were trimmed by 4 bases and 7 bases, with 8 bases remaining between them. In germline, CDR1 is SGHTA, CDR2 FQGTGA. The CDR3, as DNA: TGTGCCAGCAGCTCCGGAGGAAATGAGCAGTTCTTC. Translation gives CASSSGGNEQFF.

This chain uses TRBV4-1 with TRBJ1-1; 7 nucleotides line up with TRBD1. CDR1 and CDR2 (germline): MGHRA, YSYEKL. With 0 bases clipped from V and 0 bases from J, the junction kept 1 base outside the gene matches. This CDR3 has 15 residues. The CDR3 nucleotides are TGCGCCAGCAGCCAAGAGGGACAGATGAACACTGAAGCTTTCTTT. It codes for CASSQEGQMNTEAFF.

The V gene is TRBV2, the J gene TRBJ1-2, with 8 bases identical to TRBD1. Unmatched junction bases numbered 3, after V lost 5 bases and J lost 7 bases. Germline CDR1 SNHLY, CDR2 FYNNEI. This CDR3 contains 12 residues. The CDR3 loop reads CASSRTGLGYTF. The CDR3 nucleotides read TGTGCCAGCAGTCGGACAGGGCTTGGCTACACCTTC.

The rearrangement links TRBV10-3 to TRBJ2-1, with TRBD1 identical over 7 bases. CDR3 length equals 14 residues. CDR1 is ENHRY, CDR2 SYGVKD, per germline. V shed 2 bases and J 5 bases; nucleotides not matched to a gene: 3. CDR3 region: CAISENQGDNEQFF. CDR3 DNA sequence: TGTGCCATCAGTGAGAACCAGGGGGACAATGAGCAGTTCTTC.

The V gene is TRBV7-8, the J gene TRBJ2-2; 8 bases map to TRBD1. The junction had 4 bases not matched to a gene; V was cut back by 3 bases and J by 4 bases. Per the germline V gene, CDR1 is SGHVS and CDR2 is FQNEAQ. The CDR3 has 15 amino acids. CDR3 residues: CASSFDRGPTGELFF. Here the CDR3 DNA reads TGTGCCAGCAGCTTTGACAGGGGACCCACCGGGGAGCTGTTTTTT. Combining the CDR3 with reference TRBV7-8 and TRBJ2-2 gives the whole variable domain GAGVSQSPRYKVAKRGQDVALRCDPISGHVSLFWYQQALGQGPEFLTYFQNEAQLDKSGLPSDRFFAERPEGSVSTLKIQRTQQEDSAVYLCASSFDRGPTGELFFGEGSRLTVL.

CDR3 bases: TGTGCCAGCAGCTTGGAGGCGAACTCACCCCTCCACTTT. This translates into CASSLEANSPLHF. This chain uses TRBV7-2 with TRBJ1-6; D unclear. The CDR3 is 13 amino acids. V gave up 3 bases and J gave up 10 bases, with 10 bases separating them. Germline CDR1 SGHTA, CDR2 FQGNSA. The entire variable domain, with the rest obtained from reference TRBV7-2 and TRBJ1-6, is as follows: GAGVSQSPSNKVTEKGKDVELRCDPISGHTALYWYRQSLGQGLEFLIYFQGNSAPDKSGLPSDRFSAERTGGSVSTLTIQRTQQEDSAVYLCASSLEANSPLHFGNGTRLTVT.

The chain carries TRBV7-8 and TRBJ1-6; D unresolved. V was cut by 3 bases and J by 0 bases, with 6 bases left in between. Per germline, CDR1 SGHVS and CDR2 FQNEAQ. The CDR3 is 15 amino acids. CDR3 DNA: TGTGCCAGCAGCTTGCATAGCTCCTATAATTCACCCCTCCACTTT. Protein: CASSLHSSYNSPLHF.

V gene TRBV10-1 combines with J gene TRBJ2-5; TRBD2 is a possible D gene (7 bases). CDR1 is WNHNN and CDR2 is SYGVQD in the germline V gene (reference sequence). The CDR3 consists of 14 residues. Trimming stripped 3 bases from V and 7 bases from J, with 15 bases between. The CDR3 nucleotides read TGCGCCAGCAGTGAAGGGGGGGATGTCGTGACCCAGTACTTC. Translating gives CASSEGGDVVTQYF.

V and J are TRBV30 and TRBJ1-4; TRBD1 matches at 8 bases. This CDR3 contains 15 residues. CDR1 and CDR2 (germline): GTSNPN, SVGIG (reference sequence). After removal of 6 bases from V and 1 base from J, the junction contained 7 bases not matched to a gene. As DNA, the CDR3 is TGTGCCTGTACCGACAGGGGCCTAACTAATGAAAAACTGTTTTTT. Translating it yields CACTDRGLTNEKLFF.

The chain's CDR3 is CASSETGFRTQYF. CDR3 DNA sequence: TGTGCCAGCAGTGAGACAGGCTTTCGTACGCAGTATTTT. The rearrangement joins TRBV28 to TRBJ2-3; perhaps TRBD1 as D (6 bases). Germline V gene lookup returns CDR1 MDHEN and CDR2 SYDVKM. Trimming took off 5 bases at V and 8 bases at J, with 14 bases between the two ends. CDR3 length: 13 residues. Drawing the rest from reference TRBV28 and TRBJ2-3, the complete variable domain is DVKVTQSSRYLVKRTGEKVFLECVQDMDHENMFWYRQDPGLGLRLIYFSYDVKMKEKGDIPEGYSVSREKKERFSLILESASTNQTSMYLCASSETGFRTQYFGPGTRLTVL.

The chain employs TRBV6-6 and TRBJ2-1, with TRBD2 matching over 8 bases. In germline, CDR1 is MNHNY, CDR2 SVGAGI (reference sequence). With V trimmed by 5 bases and J by 3 bases, 15 bases remained unmatched. The CDR3 consists of 18 residues. The CDR3 reads CASSPPLTGTRFYNEQFF. In nucleotides, the CDR3 is TGTGCCAGCAGTCCTCCCCTTACCGGGACTAGGTTCTACAATGAGCAGTTCTTC.

The genes are TRBV24-1 and TRBJ2-3, with D uncertain. V dropped 4 bases and J dropped 4 bases, with 14 bases sitting between them. The CDR3 spans 15 residues. Germline V CDR1 and CDR2: KGHDR, SFDVKD. As DNA, the CDR3 is TGTGCCACCAGTGACCGAAAAACATTCGCAGATACGCAGTATTTT. As protein: CATSDRKTFADTQYF.

This chain joins TRBV7-2 and TRBJ1-2, with a possible D match to TRBD1 (6 bases). The CDR3 length is 14 residues. CDR1 is SGHTA and CDR2 is FQGNSA in the germline V gene. Trimming pared 3 bases from V and 2 bases from J, leaving 10 bases between. The CDR3 bases are TGTGCCAGCAGCTTCATCCAGGGGAACTATGGCTACACCTTC. This encodes CASSFIQGNYGYTF.

This clone was seen only once. The chain links TRBV6-5 to TRBJ1-3; TRBD1 matches 11 bases. V dropped 6 bases and J dropped 8; count of bases not matched to a gene: 9. CDR3 size: 15 residues. Germline CDR1 and CDR2: MNHEY and SVGAGI. In DNA form, the CDR3 reads TGTGCCAGCAGCCTCCGAGGACAGGGGGCCTACACCATATATTTT. As protein: CASSLRGQGAYTIYF.